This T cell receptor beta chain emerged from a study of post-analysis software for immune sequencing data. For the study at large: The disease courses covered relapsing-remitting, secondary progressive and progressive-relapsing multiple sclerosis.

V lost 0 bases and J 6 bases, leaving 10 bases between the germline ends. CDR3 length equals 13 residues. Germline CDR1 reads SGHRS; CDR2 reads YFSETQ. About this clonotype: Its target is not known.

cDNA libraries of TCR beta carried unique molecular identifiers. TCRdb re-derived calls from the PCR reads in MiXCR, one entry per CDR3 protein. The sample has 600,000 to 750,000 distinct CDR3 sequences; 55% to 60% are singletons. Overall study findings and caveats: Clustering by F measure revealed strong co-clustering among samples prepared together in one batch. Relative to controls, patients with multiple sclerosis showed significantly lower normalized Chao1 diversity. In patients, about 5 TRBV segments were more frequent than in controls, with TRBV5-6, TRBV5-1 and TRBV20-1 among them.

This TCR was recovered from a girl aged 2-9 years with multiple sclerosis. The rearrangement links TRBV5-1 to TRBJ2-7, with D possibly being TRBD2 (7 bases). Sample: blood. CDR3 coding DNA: TGCGCCAGCAGCTTGGAGAGGGGGGGCGAGCAGTACTTC. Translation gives CASSLERGGEQYF.